Shown below are 32 T cell receptor beta chains from a single sample sequenced in a study of identical twins listed by TCRdb under 2016. Library generation was performed with 5' RACE. The sequencer was an Illumina HiSeq 2000. Starting from the raw public reads, TCRdb applied fastp trimming at Q25, assembled clones with MiXCR and retained in-frame beta chains. Entries are consolidated by CDR3 protein sequence, retaining the most common genes and DNA. The table for this sample lists 1.5 million or so distinct CDR3 sequences; about 31% of them were counted only once. The ten largest clones add up to over 0.25% of the sample. The sequencing input was cord blood. These receptors were obtained from a newborn girl in good health.

Comments on this clonotype: A much larger clone lies one base from this, so it may be a read error. The rearrangement links TRBV10-3 to TRBJ2-5; 16 bases are a match to TRBD2. Trimming took 5 bases from V and 11 from J; bases not matched to a gene: 17. Germline CDR1 and CDR2: ENHRY and SYGVKD. The CDR3 is made up of 18 amino acids. In DNA form, the CDR3 reads TGTGCCATCAGTCGGGGACTAGCGGGAGGGCTGAACTACAATGAGCAGTACTTC. Translating it yields CAISRGLAGGLNYNEQYF.

This clonotype was counted a few times. V is TRBV12-3 or TRBV12-4 and J is TRBJ1-2; 7 bases line up with TRBD1. Trimming took 5 bases from V and 2 from J; bases not matched to a gene: 14. The CDR3 spans 17 residues. For the CDR3, the DNA is TGTGCCAGCAGTCGCCTACCCTGGACAGGCGACAACTATGGCTACACCTTC. It yields the protein CASSRLPWTGDNYGYTF.

This clonotype has a count of ten or more. The genes are TRBV4-2 and TRBJ2-7; 9 nucleotides align to TRBD2. The CDR3 is 14 residues long. Germline-derived CDR1 and CDR2 are LGHNA and YNFKEQ. The V segment lost 3 bases and the J segment 3 bases; nucleotides outside the gene matches: 3. Written as DNA, the CDR3 is TGTGCCAGCAGCCATAAAGCGGGAGGCTACGAGCAGTACTTC. Translated: CASSHKAGGYEQYF.

This clonotype was seen ten or more times. The J gene is TRBJ2-7, the V gene TRBV29-1; the D call may be TRBD1 or TRBD2 (6 bases each). Germline loops: CDR1 SQVTM, CDR2 ANQGSEA. CDR3 length equals 12 residues. The V gene lost 3 bases and the J gene lost 2 bases, with 8 bases spanning the gap. CDR3 sequence (DNA): TGCAGCGTTGATGGGGGGCCCTACGAGCAGTACTTC. Its translation is CSVDGGPYEQYF.

This clonotype was observed a few times. The chain joins TRBV7-2 to TRBJ2-3, with 7 bases lining up with TRBD2. The trim removed 5 bases at V and 6 bases at J, leaving 11 bases unmatched. The CDR3 contains 15 residues. Germline V gives CDR1 SGHTA, CDR2 FQGNSA. Here the CDR3 reads CASSDPSGVRDTQYF. The CDR3 DNA sequence: TGTGCCAGCAGCGATCCTAGCGGAGTAAGGGATACGCAGTATTTT.

The CDR3, as DNA: TGTGCCAGCAGTTCGCTGGTGGCCTCTCGGAGGGAGCAGTTCTTC. Its translation is CASSSLVASRREQFF. This sequence joins TRBV12-3 or TRBV12-4 and TRBJ2-1, with a weak D call TRBD2 (5 bases). Trimming shortened V by 4 bases and J by 10 bases, and 20 bases separated the two germline ends. The CDR3 length is 15 residues.

A note on this clonotype: This may arise from a read error, as a much more abundant clone is one base away. The V and J genes are TRBV20-1 and TRBJ1-2, with TRBD1 as a possible D gene (5 bases). The CDR3 runs to 13 residues. The germline gives CDR1 DFQATT, CDR2 SNEGSKA (reference sequence). CDR3 sequence: CSAGDQGNYGYTF. The DNA for the CDR3 is TGCAGTGCTGGAGATCAGGGTAACTATGGCTACACCTTC.

This clonotype was detected a few times. This rearrangement joins TRBV10-3 to TRBJ1-2; a possible D gene is TRBD1 (6 bases). Germline-derived CDR1 and CDR2 are ENHRY and SYGVKD. Trimming stripped 0 bases from V and 3 bases from J, with 11 bases between. CDR3 size: 15 residues. CDR3 amino acids: CAISESAGADYGYTF. The DNA of the CDR3 is TGTGCCATCAGTGAGTCGGCGGGGGCGGACTATGGCTACACCTTC.

The chain uses TRBV4-1 and TRBJ1-5, with TRBD1 matching 8 bases. The CDR3 contains 15 residues. V lost 3 bases to trimming and J lost 1 base; unmatched junction nucleotides: 2. Germline values: CDR1 MGHRA, CDR2 YSYEKL. For the CDR3, the DNA is TGCGCCAGCAGCCACAGGGGGCGAAGCAATCAGCCCCAGCATTTT. Translation: CASSHRGRSNQPQHF.

This sequence joins TRBV20-1 and TRBJ2-1; D may be TRBD1 or TRBD2 (5 bases each). This CDR3 is 15 amino acids long. Germline V gene lookup returns CDR1 DFQATT and CDR2 SNEGSKA (reference sequence). V gave up 4 bases and J gave up 3 bases, with 16 bases separating them. CDR3 in DNA: TGCAGTGCTAATCTTTGGGGGATTCACTACAATGAGCAGTTCTTC. This encodes CSANLWGIHYNEQFF.

This clonotype was observed a handful of times. CDR3 DNA: TGTGCCAGCAGTTACTCCCTCGGGACGCAGACTTTTGCAACTAATGAAAAACTGTTTTTT. Protein: CASSYSLGTQTFATNEKLFF. The V gene is TRBV12-3 or TRBV12-4, the J gene TRBJ1-4, with D perhaps matching TRBD1 (5 bases). V gave up 4 bases and J gave up 0 bases, with 24 bases separating them. The CDR3 covers 20 residues.

V and J are TRBV3-1 and TRBJ2-6; tentatively, D is TRBD1 (5 bases). The germline CDR1 and CDR2 sequences are LGHDT and YNNKEL (reference sequence). CDR3 length: 16 amino acids. V was trimmed by 4 bases and J by 0 bases, leaving 10 bases between them. The CDR3 coding sequence is TGTGCCAGCAGCCCTGGACATTACTCTGGGGCCAACGTCCTGACTTTC. Translation gives CASSPGHYSGANVLTF.

This clonotype appeared a few times. The rearrangement joins TRBV14 to TRBJ2-1, with D hard to call. V lost 0 bases and J lost 5, with 8 bases in between. The germline CDR1 and CDR2 sequences are SGHDN and FVKESK. This CDR3 region has 14 residues. This chain's CDR3 is CASSQESRNNEQFF. In DNA form, the CDR3 reads TGTGCCAGCAGCCAAGAATCGCGCAACAATGAGCAGTTCTTC.

This clonotype was counted ten times or more. The CDR3 DNA sequence: TGTGCCAGCAGTCGACCTGGCGAAGAGACCCAGTACTTC. It codes for CASSRPGEETQYF. The gene calls are TRBV28 and TRBJ2-5; D gene ambiguous. The CDR3 is 13 residues long. Germline V lookup: CDR1 MDHEN, CDR2 SYDVKM. The ends were cut back, 5 bases at V and 3 bases at J, with 10 bases in the middle.

This clonotype was counted between two and nine times. The CDR3 DNA reads TGTGCCAGCAGCCAGGACCCCAGGAGGACCTTCTACAATGAGCAGTACTTC. Encoded protein: CASSQDPRRTFYNEQYF. The chain combines TRBV3-1 with TRBJ2-1, with a weak D call TRBD2 (5 bases). With the DNA end fitting TRBJ2-7 better, the J assignment may be wrong. Germline-derived CDR1 and CDR2 are LGHDT and YNNKEL (reference sequence). This CDR3 has 17 amino acids.

This clonotype has only a few counts. The chain recombines TRBV2 with TRBJ1-2; possibly TRBD1 for D (6 bases). The CDR3 extends over 14 amino acids. Germline V gene data show CDR1 as SNHLY and CDR2 as FYNNEI. The V end lost 2 bases, the J end lost 7 bases, and 14 bases lay between the germline ends. Here the CDR3 DNA reads TGTGCCAGCAGTGAAATCGGGGGCAGTAGTGGCTACACCTTC. Its translation: CASSEIGGSSGYTF. The entire variable domain, with the rest obtained from reference TRBV2 and TRBJ1-2, is as follows: EPEVTQTPSHQVTQMGQEVILRCVPISNHLYFYWYRQILGQKVEFLVSFYNNEISEKSEIFDDQFSVERPDGSNFTLKIRSTKLEDSAMYFCASSEIGGSSGYTFGSGTRLTVV.

Only a few counts were recorded for this clonotype. The V and J genes are TRBV4-2 and TRBJ2-1; TRBD2 aligns across 12 bases. V was clipped by 0 bases and J by 9 bases; unmatched bases: 6. CDR1 LGHNA and CDR2 YNFKEQ come from the germline V gene. This CDR3 comprises 16 residues. As DNA, the CDR3 is TGTGCCAGCAGCCAAGACCGACTAGCGGGAGACGGTGAGCAGTTCTTC. Translated, it gives CASSQDRLAGDGEQFF.

This clonotype was seen only a few times. The CDR3 nucleotides are TGTGCCAGCACTACAGGGAGACCTGAAGCTTTCTTT. Its translation is CASTTGRPEAFF. This rearrangement joins TRBV12-3 or TRBV12-4 to TRBJ1-1; TRBD1 might be the D (6 bases). The CDR3 is made up of 12 amino acids. Trimming pared 7 bases from V and 6 bases from J, leaving 12 bases between.

This clonotype has a handful of counts. The chain couples TRBV10-3 to TRBJ1-2; D call uncertain. Per the germline V gene, CDR1 is ENHRY and CDR2 is SYGVKD. This CDR3 region has 12 residues. V lost 2 bases and J 7 bases, leaving 8 bases between the germline ends. The CDR3 region is CAISERSGGYTF. The CDR3 DNA is TGTGCCATCAGTGAGCGCTCGGGTGGCTACACCTTC.

V is TRBV7-6 and J is TRBJ2-1; D not resolved. The CDR3 has 14 amino acids. V gave up 2 bases and J gave up 4 bases, with 9 bases separating them. Per germline, CDR1 SGHVS and CDR2 FNYEAQ. CDR3 in DNA: TGTGCCAGCAGCTTATCACGCAAATACAATGAGCAGTTCTTC. Translating gives CASSLSRKYNEQFF.

CDR3 sequence: CASSLGVPLDGYTF. CDR3 sequence (DNA): TGTGCCAGCAGCTTAGGGGTTCCCCTGGATGGCTACACCTTC. The chain joins TRBV7-2 to TRBJ1-2; D is uncertain. CDR1 and CDR2 (germline): SGHTA, FQGNSA. Trimming took 1 base from V and 6 from J, leaving 12 bases between them. The CDR3 contains 14 residues.

This clonotype was seen a handful of times. The chain couples TRBV14 to TRBJ2-7; a possible D gene is TRBD1 (6 bases). Trimming took off 2 bases at V and 1 base at J, with 12 bases between the two ends. This CDR3 comprises 15 residues. The germline CDR1 and CDR2 sequences are SGHDN and FVKESK. The CDR3 DNA follows: TGTGCCAGCAGCCAAACCCCCAGGGGATCCTACGAGCAGTACTTC. It encodes CASSQTPRGSYEQYF.

This clonotype was found a few times. The rearrangement uses TRBV20-1 and TRBJ1-2, with TRBD1 matching over 8 bases. There are 16 residues in the CDR3. V shed 4 bases, J shed 7 bases, and the junction held 17 bases outside the gene matches. Germline V gene sequence: CDR1 DFQATT, CDR2 SNEGSKA (reference sequence). The chain's CDR3 is CSATAKRQGRDSGYTF. The DNA of the CDR3 is TGCAGTGCTACCGCCAAGCGACAGGGGCGTGATAGTGGCTACACCTTC.

Comments on this clonotype: Germline and junction disagree at one end, which may indicate a read error. The chain has TRBV5-1 and TRBJ2-7, with D unclear. This CDR3 region has 13 residues. CDR1 and CDR2 (germline): SGHRS, YFSETQ. CDR3 protein: CAGSLVGTYEQYF. CDR3 DNA sequence: TGCGCCGGCAGCTTGGTGGGCACCTACGAGCAGTACTTC.

In this sample, this clonotype turned up once. The rearrangement uses TRBV5-1 and TRBJ2-5, with TRBD1 as a possible D gene (5 bases). The V end was cut by 0 bases, the J end by 11 bases, with 23 bases between. In germline, CDR1 is SGHRS, CDR2 YFSETQ. The CDR3 is 16 amino acids. The CDR3 nucleotides are TGCGCCAGCAGCTTGGGACAGAAGCCTTCCTACAATGAGCAGTACTTC. Residues: CASSLGQKPSYNEQYF.

This clonotype came up a few times. The rearrangement uses TRBV29-1 and TRBJ1-2; 9 bases agree with TRBD1. The germline V gene encodes CDR1 SQVTM and CDR2 ANQGSEA. V gave up 6 bases and J gave up 3 bases; unmatched junction bases: 5. CDR3 size: 13 residues. Here the CDR3 DNA reads TGCAGCGTACGGAGACAGGGGGACTATGGCTACACCTTC. This sequence encodes CSVRRQGDYGYTF. Full variable domain (outside the CDR3, taken from reference TRBV29-1 and TRBJ1-2): SAVISQKPSRDICQRGTSLTIQCQVDSQVTMMFWYRQQPGQSLTLIATANQGSEATYESGFVIDKFPISRPNLTFSTLTVSNMSPEDSSIYLCSVRRQGDYGYTFGSGTRLTVV.

This rearrangement joins TRBV20-1 to TRBJ2-3, with 16 bases lining up with TRBD2. Germline CDR1 and CDR2: DFQATT and SNEGSKA (reference sequence). Trimming removed 5 bases from V and 3 bases from J; junction bases left unmatched: 8. This CDR3 contains 17 residues. The DNA of the CDR3 is TGCAGTGCTGGAGGGACTAGCGGGGGGGCCGGGACAGATACGCAGTATTTT. Its protein is CSAGGTSGGAGTDTQYF.

The chain employs TRBV20-1 and TRBJ1-6, with TRBD1 matching over 8 bases. Germline CDR1 and CDR2: DFQATT and SNEGSKA (reference sequence). The CDR3 totals 14 residues. Trimming at V came to 3 bases and at J to 7 bases, leaving 5 bases not matched to a gene. The CDR3 region is CSARSGGGNSPLHF. CDR3 sequence (DNA): TGCAGTGCTAGGTCAGGGGGCGGCAATTCACCCCTCCACTTT.

This clonotype was counted at least ten times. CDR3 sequence: CASSQFVDSGSSRATLAKNIQYF. In nucleotides, the CDR3 is TGTGCCAGCAGCCAATTTGTCGACAGCGGGAGCTCAAGGGCTACACTAGCCAAAAACATTCAGTACTTC. V is TRBV4-2 and J is TRBJ2-4; 8 bases fit TRBD2. V lost 2 bases, J lost 0 bases, and 24 bases stayed unmatched. From germline, CDR1 is LGHNA and CDR2 YNFKEQ. The CDR3 is 23 residues long.

In this sample, this clonotype turned up many times. The germline gene is not matched at one end of the junction; a read error may be the cause. V and J are TRBV12-3 or TRBV12-4 and TRBJ2-7; possibly TRBD1 for D (6 bases). This CDR3 spans 11 amino acids. The CDR3 DNA follows: TGCGCCAGCAGGGGACCTTACGAGCAGTACTTC. Its translation is CASRGPYEQYF.

The V gene is TRBV7-6, the J gene TRBJ2-1; unclear D gene. Trimming removed 5 bases from V and 0 bases from J, with 14 bases in between. Germline CDR1 SGHVS, CDR2 FNYEAQ. CDR3 size: 16 residues. CDR3 coding DNA: TGTGCCAGCAGCGCTATTAGCAGGAGCTCCTACAATGAGCAGTTCTTC. As protein: CASSAISRSSYNEQFF.

This rearrangement joins TRBV7-9 to TRBJ1-6; TRBD1 is a possible D gene (6 bases). V lost 5 bases and J 2 bases, leaving 13 bases between the germline ends. CDR3 size: 16 residues. Germline CDR1 is SEHNR and CDR2 is FQNEAQ (reference sequence). CDR3 DNA: TGTGCCAGCAGCCACCGAGGGGACACCTATAATTCACCCCTCCACTTT. Translating gives CASSHRGDTYNSPLHF. Using reference TRBV7-9 and TRBJ1-6 for the parts outside the CDR3, the full variable domain is DTGVSQNPRHKITKRGQNVTFRCDPISEHNRLYWYRQTLGQGPEFLTYFQNEAQLEKSRLLSDRFSAERPKGSFSTLEIQRTEQGDSAMYLCASSHRGDTYNSPLHFGNGTRLTVT.